Listed below are T cell receptor beta chains from one sample, sequenced in a study of shared clonotypes between healthy human individuals. Sequenced by immunoSEQ multiplex PCR; TCRdb stores in-frame clones only, minus some. Here the sample spans hundreds of thousands of clones, 74% being singletons. The sequenced sample was memory CD4+ T cells sorted from blood. These receptors all come from a man younger than 40 in good health. The CDR3 runs from the conserved cysteine through the conserved F or W. D genes are given only for firm matches. Size is omitted from some rows. Given values are once, few, many or a class for expanded clones.

cdr3_aa,cdr3_nt,j_call,clone_size,d_call,v_call
CASREQGSSYEQYF,TGTGCCAGCCGGGAACAGGGAAGCTCCTACGAGCAGTACTTC,TRBJ2-7,-,-,TRBV6-1
CASSEGGTEAFF,TGTGCCAGCAGTGAGGGGGGGACTGAAGCTTTCTTT,TRBJ1-1,-,-,TRBV6-5
CATRRASALYEQYF,TGTGCCACACGTCGGGCTAGCGCCCTATACGAGCAGTACTTC,TRBJ2-7,-,-,TRBV2
CASRLTGGAGEETQYF,TGTGCCAGTCGACTGACGGGGGGCGCCGGAGAAGAGACCCAGTACTTC,TRBJ2-5,-,-,TRBV28
CASSLREPGDTQYF,TGTGCCAGCAGCCTGAGGGAACCAGGAGATACGCAGTATTTT,TRBJ2-3,-,-,TRBV5-4
CAIKGQGADEQFF,TGTGCCATCAAAGGACAGGGGGCGGATGAGCAGTTCTTC,TRBJ2-1,many,TRBD1,TRBV10-3
CASTAGTSLPGRWNEQFF,TGTGCCAGCACCGCCGGGACTAGCCTTCCGGGTCGTTGGAATGAGCAGTTCTTC,TRBJ2-1,-,TRBD2,TRBV5-4
CASSQAGTGISGEKLFF,TGCGCCAGCAGCCAAGCGGGGACAGGGATTTCCGGTGAAAAACTGTTTTTT,TRBJ1-4,few,TRBD1,TRBV4-1
CASSLTGVYEQYF,TGTGCCAGCAGCTTGACAGGGGTATACGAGCAGTACTTC,TRBJ2-7,-,TRBD1,TRBV11-3
CASSLDLAGYEQFF,TGTGCCAGCAGCTTGGATCTAGCGGGATATGAGCAGTTCTTC,TRBJ2-1,-,TRBD2,TRBV5-4
CASRGNTEAFF,TGTGCCAGCAGGGGGAACACTGAAGCTTTCTTT,TRBJ1-1,few,-,TRBV6-5
CASSPSRIATEAFF,TGTGCCAGCAGCCCAAGTCGGATAGCCACTGAAGCTTTCTTT,TRBJ1-1,few,-,TRBV11-3
CASTTGSSGNTIYF,TGTGCCAGTACTACCGGTTCCTCTGGAAACACCATATATTTT,TRBJ1-3,-,-,TRBV19
CAISESRDNEQFF,TGTGCCATCAGTGAGTCAAGGGACAATGAGCAGTTCTTC,TRBJ2-1,-,-,TRBV10-3
CASSISGGRNEQFF,TGTGCCAGTAGTATTAGCGGGGGACGGAATGAGCAGTTCTTC,TRBJ2-1,-,TRBD2,TRBV19
CASHLGPGTNEKLFF,TGTGCCAGCCATCTGGGTCCGGGAACTAATGAAAAACTGTTTTTT,TRBJ1-4,-,-,TRBV6-1
CASSLDRAGVWFF,TGTGCCAGCAGCTTAGATAGGGCGGGAGTGTGGTTCTTC,TRBJ2-1,many,TRBD2,TRBV11-2